These T cell receptor beta chains were read from a single sample in a study of post-analysis software for immune sequencing data. TCRdb analysed the PCR reads with MiXCR anew, one entry per CDR3 protein. The sample lists approximately 630,000 distinct CDR3 sequences, 55% to 60% seen once, with approximately 11% in the top ten. The sequencing input was blood. Receptors originate from a girl aged 2-10 years with multiple sclerosis. Both conserved end residues are part of each CDR3. The D gene is left open where the match is weak. Size is stated for part of the rows, as once, few or many counts, or as a class when the clone is expanded.

once,TRBJ2-7,NA,TRBV7-2,TGTGCCAGCAGCTTAGTTCCCGGGGGAACCTCCTACGAGCAGTACTTC,CASSLVPGGTSYEQYF
NA,TRBJ2-7,NA,TRBV29-1,TGCAGCGTTAGAGGAGGTCTCTACGAGCAGTACTTC,CSVRGGLYEQYF
NA,TRBJ2-1,TRBD2,TRBV14,TGTGCCAGCAGCCGGCTAGCGGGGGTGAATGAGCAGTTCTTC,CASSRLAGVNEQFF
NA,TRBJ2-1,NA,TRBV10-3,TGTGCCATCAGTGAGTCTCGTGACGTAGATGAGCAGTTCTTC,CAISESRDVDEQFF
NA,TRBJ2-7,NA,TRBV6-2/TRBV6-3,TGTGCCAGCAGTTATTATTTATCCGGCGAGCAGTACTTC,CASSYYLSGEQYF
NA,TRBJ2-7,NA,TRBV2,TGTGCCAGCGATCCGGGGATTGGCGAGCAGTACTTC,CASDPGIGEQYF
NA,TRBJ2-1,NA,TRBV25-1,TGTGCCAGCAGTGACCAGAGCTCCTACAATGAGCAGTTCTTC,CASSDQSSYNEQFF
NA,TRBJ2-5,TRBD1,TRBV7-9,TGTGCCAGCAGCTGGTCCGGACAGGGCTTGGAGACCCAGTACTTC,CASSWSGQGLETQYF
few,TRBJ2-1,NA,TRBV6-5,TGTGCCAGCAGTTACTCCAGTAATGAGCAGTTCTTC,CASSYSSNEQFF
NA,TRBJ1-2,NA,TRBV5-1,TGCGCCAGCAGCCCCAGAGGAGGGGTTGGCTACACCTTC,CASSPRGGVGYTF
NA,TRBJ2-1,TRBD2,TRBV7-2,TGTGCCAGCCGCGGGGGTCTAGCGGGGGGGTACAATGAGCAGTTCTTC,CASRGGLAGGYNEQFF
few,TRBJ1-2,TRBD1,TRBV20-1,TGCAGTGCTAGAGCTACCAGGGGGGCTGCCTATGGCTACACCTTC,CSARATRGAAYGYTF
NA,TRBJ2-7,TRBD2,TRBV14,TGTGCCAGCAGCCCTAGGAGCGGGAGGGACGACGAGCAGTACTTC,CASSPRSGRDDEQYF
few,TRBJ2-7,NA,TRBV12-5,TGTGCTAGTGGTTTGGACCGGGACAATCTCTACGAGCAGTACTTC,CASGLDRDNLYEQYF
NA,TRBJ2-1,TRBD2,TRBV7-3,TGTGCCAGCAGCCTAAGCGGACTAGCGGGAGACAATGAGCAGTTCTTC,CASSLSGLAGDNEQFF
NA,TRBJ1-5,TRBD1,TRBV5-5,TGTGCCGGCAGCGGTGGACAGGGCTGGAATCAGCCCCAGCATTTT,CAGSGGQGWNQPQHF
NA,TRBJ2-5,TRBD1,TRBV2,TGTGCCAGCAGTGCTGACAGGGGGCAAGAGACCCAGTACTTC,CASSADRGQETQYF